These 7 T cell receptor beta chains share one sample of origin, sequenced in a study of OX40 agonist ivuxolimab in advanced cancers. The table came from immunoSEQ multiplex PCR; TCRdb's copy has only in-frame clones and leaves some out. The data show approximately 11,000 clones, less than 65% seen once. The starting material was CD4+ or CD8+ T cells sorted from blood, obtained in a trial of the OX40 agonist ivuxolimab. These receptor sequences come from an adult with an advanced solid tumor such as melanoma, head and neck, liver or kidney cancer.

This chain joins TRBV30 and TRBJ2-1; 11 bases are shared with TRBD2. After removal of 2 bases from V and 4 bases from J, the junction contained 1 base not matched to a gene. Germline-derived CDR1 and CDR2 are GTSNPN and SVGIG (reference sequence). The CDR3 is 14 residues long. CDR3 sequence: CAWSWTSGYNEQFF. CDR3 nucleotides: TGTGCCTGGAGTTGGACTAGCGGGTACAATGAGCAGTTCTTC. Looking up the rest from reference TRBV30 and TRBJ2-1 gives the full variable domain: SQTIHQWPATLVQPVGSPLSLECTVEGTSNPNLYWYRQAAGRGLQLLFYSVGIGQISSEVPQNLSASRPQDRQFILSSKKLLLSDSGFYLCAWSWTSGYNEQFFGPGTRLTVL.

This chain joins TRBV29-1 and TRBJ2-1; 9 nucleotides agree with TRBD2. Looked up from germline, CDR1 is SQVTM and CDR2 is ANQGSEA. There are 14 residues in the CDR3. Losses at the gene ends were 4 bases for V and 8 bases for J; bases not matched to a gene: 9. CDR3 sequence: CSVASSGKTYEQFF. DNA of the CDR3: TGCAGCGTTGCTTCTAGCGGGAAGACCTATGAGCAGTTCTTC.

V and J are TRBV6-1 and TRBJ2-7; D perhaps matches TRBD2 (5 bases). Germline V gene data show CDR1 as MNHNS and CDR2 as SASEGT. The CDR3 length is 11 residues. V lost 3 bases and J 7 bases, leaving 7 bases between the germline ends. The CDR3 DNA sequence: TGTGCCAGCAGTGATTCGGGGGAGCAGTACTTC. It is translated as CASSDSGEQYF.

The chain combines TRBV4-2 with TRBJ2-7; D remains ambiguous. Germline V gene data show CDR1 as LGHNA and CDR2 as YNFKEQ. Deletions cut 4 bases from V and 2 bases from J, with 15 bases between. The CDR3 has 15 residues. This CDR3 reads CASSPTASAAYEQYF. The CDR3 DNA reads TGTGCCAGCAGCCCAACGGCGTCCGCGGCCTACGAGCAGTACTTC.

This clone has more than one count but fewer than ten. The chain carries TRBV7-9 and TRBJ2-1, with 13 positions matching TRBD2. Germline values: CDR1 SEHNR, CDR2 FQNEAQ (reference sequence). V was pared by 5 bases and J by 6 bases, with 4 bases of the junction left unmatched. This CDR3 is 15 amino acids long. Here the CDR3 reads CASSLTSGRLNEQFF. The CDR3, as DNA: TGTGCCAGCAGCCTGACTAGCGGGAGGCTCAATGAGCAGTTCTTC.

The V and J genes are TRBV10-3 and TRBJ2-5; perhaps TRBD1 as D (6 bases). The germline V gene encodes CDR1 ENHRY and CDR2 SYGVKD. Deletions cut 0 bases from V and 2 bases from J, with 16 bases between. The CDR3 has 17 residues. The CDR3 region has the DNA TGTGCCATCAGTGAGTCCGAACAGACAGGAGTTCAAGAGACCCAGTACTTC. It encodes CAISESEQTGVQETQYF.

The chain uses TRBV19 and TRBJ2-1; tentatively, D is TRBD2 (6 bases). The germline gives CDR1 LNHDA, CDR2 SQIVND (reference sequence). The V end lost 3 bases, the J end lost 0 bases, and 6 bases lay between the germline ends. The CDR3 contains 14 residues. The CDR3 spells CASSIGSSYNEQFF. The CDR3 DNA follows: TGTGCCAGTAGTATCGGGAGCTCCTACAATGAGCAGTTCTTC.